This is a list of T cell receptor beta chains from one sample in a study of a mutant IDH1 vaccine in newly diagnosed glioma. Sequenced by immunoSEQ multiplex PCR; TCRdb stores in-frame clones only, minus some. Of about 54,000 clones listed, 75% to 90% are singletons. No cognate antigen is known for these TCRs. The specimen comprised PBMCs, sampled from a glioma patient whose treatment included an IDH1 peptide vaccine. These receptor sequences come from a woman between 50 and 59 years old with glioma. CDR3s include the opening cysteine and the closing phenylalanine or tryptophan.

TRBV27,12,CAVLRGAGGWFF
TRBV18,13,CASSLEQGGEQYF
TRBV5-1,13,CASSATGDQPQHF
TRBV30,13,CAWSYTGRTEAFF
TRBV5-1,13,CASSLGSTGELFF
TRBV9,17,CASSVGSASSYNSPLHF
TRBV11-3,14,CASSPHKGNEKLFF
TRBV6-1,14,CASSDAGGGEKLFF
TRBV4-1,17,CASSQASGGAPKETQYF
TRBV19,13,CASRPTGVNEAFF
TRBV5-4,15,CASSLGVDANQPQHF
TRBV7-8,12,CASSQGLTEAFF
TRBV2,14,CARTLASGANVLTF
TRBV29-1,11,CSVEPYYGYTF
TRBV6-5,16,CASSYSIQGAHSPLHF
TRBV6-5,14,CASSYSNGYNEQFF
TRBV11-2,14,CASSLQGGNTEAFF
TRBV9,14,CASSGGQSNQPQHF
TRBV5-1,14,CASSREGGIYEQYF
TRBV29-1,11,CSVDYGNTIYF
TRBV11-2,14,CASSLPGVKNIQYF
TRBV7-2,14,CASSNRGNSEKLFF
TRBV9,17,CASSASLAGDPTDTQYF
TRBV18,15,CASSPRREGTTEAFF
TRBV5-6,13,CASSDRRTREAFF
TRBV6-6,16,CASSYKGGGYHQPQHF
TRBV7-2,14,CASSFRDRGDEQFF
TRBV19,15,CASSIAAGNTGELFF
TRBV27,16,CASSSVGTGGADTIYF
TRBV19,13,CASSIGGIGGYTF
TRBV18,17,CASSAAREGSGANVLTF
TRBV7-6,17,CASSSPGLAGFTGELFF
TRBV7-6,19,CASSLGSLAGVDSYNEQFF
TRBV14,15,CASSQAGTSHYEQYF
TRBV19,15,CASLGQGTGNTEAFF
TRBV1,16,CTSSRSRTGGVVPLHF